What follows are 3 T cell receptor beta chains derived from one specimen sequenced in a study of cytomegalovirus exposure and HLA in healthy donors. Generated by immunoSEQ multiplex PCR, the TCRdb table keeps only in-frame clones and is missing some. The sample holds approximately 210,000 clones, around 90% seen once. The sample taken for sequencing was PBMCs. The receptors here all came from a woman aged 18 to 35 in good health and CMV-seronegative.

This chain connects TRBV13 to TRBJ2-5; D perhaps matches TRBD1 (6 bases). The length of the CDR3 is 15 residues. Germline loops: CDR1 PRHDT, CDR2 FYEKMQ (reference sequence). Trimming removed 7 bases from V and 0 bases from J, with 15 bases in between. As DNA, the CDR3 is TGTGCCAGCACCAAATTCCGGGACAACCAAGAGACCCAGTACTTC. Translation: CASTKFRDNQETQYF. Together with reference TRBV13 and TRBJ2-5, the CDR3 gives the full variable domain: AAGVIQSPRHLIKEKRETATLKCYPIPRHDTVYWYQQGPGQDPQFLISFYEKMQSDKGSIPDRFSAQQFSDYHSELNMSSLELGDSALYFCASTKFRDNQETQYFGPGTRLLVL.

Remarks on this clone: Other DNA sequences within the sample encode an identical CDR3. The chain couples TRBV28 to TRBJ1-5; 10 bases match TRBD1. V was pared by 5 bases and J by 4 bases, with 8 bases of the junction left unmatched. In germline, CDR1 is MDHEN, CDR2 SYDVKM. This CDR3 has 16 amino acids. The CDR3: CASSPPGQGSNQPQHF. CDR3 DNA: TGTGCCAGCAGTCCACCGGGACAGGGGTCAAATCAGCCCCAGCATTTT.

This chain joins TRBV28 and TRBJ1-1; D might be TRBD1 (5 bases). Germline-derived CDR1 and CDR2 are MDHEN and SYDVKM. The germline V and J ends were trimmed by 6 bases and 5 bases, with 19 bases remaining between them. CDR3 length: 15 amino acids. DNA of the CDR3: TGTGCCAGCAGCCCCGGGGGGGGTGTTGCGACTGAAGCTTTCTTT. Its translation: CASSPGGGVATEAFF.